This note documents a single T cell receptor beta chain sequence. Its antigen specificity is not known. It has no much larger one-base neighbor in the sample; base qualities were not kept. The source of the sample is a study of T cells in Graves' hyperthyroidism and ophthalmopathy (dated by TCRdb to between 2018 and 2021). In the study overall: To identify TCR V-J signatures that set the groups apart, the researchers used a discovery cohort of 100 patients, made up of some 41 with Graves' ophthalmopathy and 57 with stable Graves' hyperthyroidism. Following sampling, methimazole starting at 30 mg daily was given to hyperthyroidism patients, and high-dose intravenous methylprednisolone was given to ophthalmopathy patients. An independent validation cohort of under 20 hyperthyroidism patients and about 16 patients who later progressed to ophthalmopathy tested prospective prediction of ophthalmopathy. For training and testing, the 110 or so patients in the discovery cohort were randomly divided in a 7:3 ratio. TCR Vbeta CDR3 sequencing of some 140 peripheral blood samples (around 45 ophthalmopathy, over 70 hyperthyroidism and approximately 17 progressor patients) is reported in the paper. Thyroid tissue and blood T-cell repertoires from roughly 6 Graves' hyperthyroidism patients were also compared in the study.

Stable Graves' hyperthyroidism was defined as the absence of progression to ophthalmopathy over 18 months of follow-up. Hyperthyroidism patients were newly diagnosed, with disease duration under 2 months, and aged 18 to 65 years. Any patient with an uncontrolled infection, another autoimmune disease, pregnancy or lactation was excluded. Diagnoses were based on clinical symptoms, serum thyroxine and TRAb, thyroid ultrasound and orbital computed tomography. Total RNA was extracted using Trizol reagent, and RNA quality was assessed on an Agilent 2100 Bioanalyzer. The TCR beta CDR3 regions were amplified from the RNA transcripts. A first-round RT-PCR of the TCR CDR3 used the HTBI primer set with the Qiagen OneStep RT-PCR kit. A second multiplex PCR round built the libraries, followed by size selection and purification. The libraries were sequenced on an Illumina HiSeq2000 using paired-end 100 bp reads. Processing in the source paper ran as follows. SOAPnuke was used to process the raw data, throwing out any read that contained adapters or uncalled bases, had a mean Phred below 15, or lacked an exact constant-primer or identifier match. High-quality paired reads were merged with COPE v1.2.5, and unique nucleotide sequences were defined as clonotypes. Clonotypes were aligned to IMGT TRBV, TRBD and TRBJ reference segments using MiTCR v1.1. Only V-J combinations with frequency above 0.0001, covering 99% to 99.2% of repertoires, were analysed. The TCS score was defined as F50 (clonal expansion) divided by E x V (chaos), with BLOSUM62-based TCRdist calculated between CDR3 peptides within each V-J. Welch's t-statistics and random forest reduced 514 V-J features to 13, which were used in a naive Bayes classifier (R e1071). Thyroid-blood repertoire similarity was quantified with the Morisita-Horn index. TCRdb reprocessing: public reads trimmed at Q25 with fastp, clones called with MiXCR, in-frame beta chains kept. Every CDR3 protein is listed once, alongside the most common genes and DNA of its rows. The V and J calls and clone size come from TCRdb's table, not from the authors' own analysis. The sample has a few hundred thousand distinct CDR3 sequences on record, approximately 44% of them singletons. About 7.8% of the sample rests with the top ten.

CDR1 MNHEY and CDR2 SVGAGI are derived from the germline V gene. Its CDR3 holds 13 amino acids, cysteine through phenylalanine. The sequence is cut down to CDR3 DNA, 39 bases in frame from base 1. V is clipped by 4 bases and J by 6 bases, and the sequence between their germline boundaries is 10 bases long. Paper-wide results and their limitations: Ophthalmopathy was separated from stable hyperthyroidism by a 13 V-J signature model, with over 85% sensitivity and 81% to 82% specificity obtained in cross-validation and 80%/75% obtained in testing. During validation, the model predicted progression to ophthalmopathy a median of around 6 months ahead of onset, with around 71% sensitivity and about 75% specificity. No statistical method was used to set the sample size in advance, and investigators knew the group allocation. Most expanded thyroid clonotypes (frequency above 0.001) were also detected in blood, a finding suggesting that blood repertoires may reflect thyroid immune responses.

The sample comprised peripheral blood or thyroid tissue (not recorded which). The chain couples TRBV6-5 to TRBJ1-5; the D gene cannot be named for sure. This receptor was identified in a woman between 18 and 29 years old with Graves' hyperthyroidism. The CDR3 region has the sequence CASSSGYIQPQHF. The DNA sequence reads TGTGCCAGCAGTTCGGGTTACATTCAGCCCCAGCATTTT.